These 16 T cell receptor beta chains share one sample of origin, sequenced in a study of metastatic and nonmetastatic thyroid tumors. TCRdb ran MiXCR on the PCR reads. The sample yields about 13,000 clones, more than 20% seen once. Nobody among the patients had been given any treatment before thyroid surgery. The sample comprised adjacent normal tissue. These receptors all stem from a female donor with papillary thyroid cancer or a benign thyroid nodule (not recorded which). Some clones in this sample may be carry-over from other donors' samples.

The chain recombines TRBV20-1 with TRBJ1-1; 7 nucleotides align to TRBD1. The V and J ends lost 2 bases and 5 bases, in that order; junction bases with no gene match: 17. This CDR3 region has 17 residues. Germline V gene sequence: CDR1 DFQATT, CDR2 SNEGSKA (reference sequence). In DNA, the CDR3 is TGCAGTGCTAGATTAATGCTAGCGGCCTACAGGGGTACTGAAGCTTTCTTT. Translation: CSARLMLAAYRGTEAFF.

This clone is medium-sized (0.01 to 0.1%) within its sample. V usage is TRBV28 and J usage is TRBJ1-5; D ambiguous. This CDR3 is built from 11 residues. Trimming took 3 bases from V and 11 from J, leaving 8 bases between them. Germline values: CDR1 MDHEN, CDR2 SYDVKM. The CDR3 loop reads CASSLGWAQHF. The CDR3 nucleotides read TGTGCCAGCAGTTTGGGGTGGGCCCAGCATTTT. Based on the CDR3 plus reference TRBV28 and TRBJ1-5, the full variable domain is DVKVTQSSRYLVKRTGEKVFLECVQDMDHENMFWYRQDPGLGLRLIYFSYDVKMKEKGDIPEGYSVSREKKERFSLILESASTNQTSMYLCASSLGWAQHFGDGTRLSIL.

Regarding this clone: A clone one base away is much larger, so this may be a read error. This chain uses TRBV18 with TRBJ2-1; 7 bases match TRBD1. Germline V gives CDR1 KGHSH, CDR2 LQKENI. V gave up 6 bases and J gave up 7 bases; unmatched junction bases: 9. The CDR3 totals 14 residues. The CDR3 DNA follows: TGTGCCAGCTCCCAAGCGCAGGGGGAGAATGAGCAGTTCTTC. Protein: CASSQAQGENEQFF.

The chain links TRBV6-5 to TRBJ2-7; maybe TRBD2 (6 bases). Germline V gene data show CDR1 as MNHEY and CDR2 as SVGAGI. The CDR3 consists of 14 residues. V lost 4 bases to trimming and J lost 6 bases, with 16 bases between them. CDR3 in DNA: TGTGCCAGCAGTTCTGGGGGGACCCCTCGCGAGCAGTACTTC. Protein product: CASSSGGTPREQYF.

This clone showed up many times. The V and J genes are TRBV20-1 and TRBJ2-1; TRBD2 matches at 14 bases. The CDR3 runs to 14 residues. V dropped 5 bases and J dropped 7; count of bases not matched to a gene: 4. Germline CDR1 is DFQATT and CDR2 is SNEGSKA (reference sequence). Here the CDR3 DNA reads TGCAGTGCTCTGGGACTAGCGGGAGTGAATGAGCAGTTCTTC. This codes for CSALGLAGVNEQFF.

This clone showed up just a few times. This rearrangement joins TRBV6-1 to TRBJ2-7; weak D call: TRBD1 (6 bases). Germline V gives CDR1 MNHNS, CDR2 SASEGT. The CDR3 has 17 residues. Deletions cut 6 bases from V and 0 bases from J, with 21 bases between. The CDR3 DNA follows: TGTGCCAGCAGGCAGGCTCACAGGGCCCTCGTCTCCTACGAGCAGTACTTC. It specifies CASRQAHRALVSYEQYF.

By proportion, this clone is medium-sized. Here the CDR3 DNA reads TGTGCCAGCAGTTACCCAGGGGGGTCAACTGAAGCTTTCTTT. The encoded protein is CASSYPGGSTEAFF. The chain carries TRBV6-5 and TRBJ1-1; 7 nucleotides agree with TRBD1. Trimming cost V 2 bases and J 5 bases; bases outside gene matches: 5. Per the germline V gene, CDR1 is MNHEY and CDR2 is SVGAGI. The CDR3 totals 14 residues.

This chain joins TRBV12-3 or TRBV12-4 and TRBJ2-1; 9 bases align to TRBD1. J gave up 5 bases and V 5 bases, and 7 bases lay outside the gene matches. The CDR3 runs to 15 residues. The CDR3 spells CASSPRQGVNNEQFF. The CDR3 DNA reads as TGTGCCAGCAGTCCCCGACAGGGGGTAAACAATGAGCAGTTCTTC.

This clone was observed a few times. The chain is built from TRBV28 and TRBJ2-1, with D perhaps matching TRBD2 (5 bases). V shed 4 bases and J shed 3 bases, with 13 bases lying between them. The CDR3 spans 15 residues. Germline V gene data show CDR1 as MDHEN and CDR2 as SYDVKM. The CDR3 DNA reads as TGTGCCAGCAGTTCTAGACTGGCGGGCTACAATGAGCAGTTCTTC. It codes for CASSSRLAGYNEQFF.

V gene TRBV5-1 combines with J gene TRBJ1-1; D call uncertain. Trimming cost V 0 bases and J 9 bases, with 18 bases left between them. The germline V gene has CDR1 SGHRS and CDR2 YFSETQ. The CDR3 is 15 amino acids. As DNA, the CDR3 is TGCGCCAGCAGCTTGGCCGATTGGGCAGTACACCAAGCTTTCTTT. This codes for CASSLADWAVHQAFF.

The chain carries TRBV20-1 and TRBJ2-1; D remains ambiguous. Germline CDR1 DFQATT, CDR2 SNEGSKA (reference sequence). Trimming took 7 bases from V and 6 from J, leaving 13 bases between them. The CDR3 loop spans 12 amino acids. The CDR3 region has the DNA TGCAGTGTGGAGAGTGTGATCAATGAGCAGTTCTTC. Protein sequence: CSVESVINEQFF.

Regarding this clone: The CDR3 does not end in the conserved phenylalanine or tryptophan, so this is likely a read error. No DNA is shown, since the ends of the CDR3 on it are uncertain; the CDR3 is the one TCRdb lists. This chain links TRBV10-3 with TRBJ1-5. CDR1 and CDR2 from the germline V gene are ENHRY and SYGVKD. The CDR3 contains 13 residues when both ends are counted. CDR3 amino acids: CAIHSNSNQPLHI.

This clone was recorded at least ten times. The chain is built from TRBV5-4 and TRBJ1-2, with TRBD1 identical over 7 bases. Germline V CDR1 and CDR2: SGHNT, YYREEE (reference sequence). The CDR3 runs 15 residues. The junction had 8 bases not matched to a gene; V was cut back by 3 bases and J by 3 bases. The CDR3 here is CASSSMTGRDYGYTF. CDR3 bases: TGTGCCAGCAGCTCGATGACAGGGCGAGACTATGGCTACACCTTC.

This clone has at least ten counts. Germline and junction disagree at one end, which may indicate a read error. This chain links TRBV18 with TRBJ2-1, with D uncertain. This CDR3 is built from 11 residues. Germline CDR1 KGHSH, CDR2 LQKENI. CDR3 nucleotide sequence: TGTGCCAGCTCACCAAACAATAAGCAGTTCTTC. Residues: CASSPNNKQFF.

This clone was observed a single time. The chain couples TRBV5-1 to TRBJ2-1, with TRBD2 identical over 14 bases. The V and J ends lost 4 bases and 4 bases, in that order; junction bases with no gene match: 10. Germline CDR1 is SGHRS and CDR2 is YFSETQ. CDR3 size: 18 residues. The chain's CDR3 is CASSKGLAGVDGYNEQFF. The CDR3 coding sequence is TGCGCCAGCAGCAAGGGACTAGCGGGAGTGGATGGGTACAATGAGCAGTTCTTC. Looking up the rest from reference TRBV5-1 and TRBJ2-1 gives the full variable domain: KAGVTQTPRYLIKTRGQQVTLSCSPISGHRSVSWYQQTPGQGLQFLFEYFSETQRNKGNFPGRFSGRQFSNSRSEMNVSTLELGDSALYLCASSKGLAGVDGYNEQFFGPGTRLTVL.

The chain uses TRBV15 and TRBJ1-3; D ambiguous. The CDR3 has 14 residues. V dropped 0 bases and J dropped 1 base, with 4 bases sitting between them. CDR1 LNHNV and CDR2 YYDKDF come from the germline V gene (reference sequence). CDR3 residues: CATSRDRSGNTIYF. The CDR3 region has the DNA TGTGCCACCAGCAGAGATCGGTCTGGAAACACCATATATTTT. The full variable domain, its missing parts supplied by reference TRBV15 and TRBJ1-3, is DAMVIQNPRYQVTQFGKPVTLSCSQTLNHNVMYWYQQKSSQAPKLLFHYYDKDFNNEADTPDNFQSRRPNTSFCFLDIRSPGLGDTAMYLCATSRDRSGNTIYFGEGSWLTVV.